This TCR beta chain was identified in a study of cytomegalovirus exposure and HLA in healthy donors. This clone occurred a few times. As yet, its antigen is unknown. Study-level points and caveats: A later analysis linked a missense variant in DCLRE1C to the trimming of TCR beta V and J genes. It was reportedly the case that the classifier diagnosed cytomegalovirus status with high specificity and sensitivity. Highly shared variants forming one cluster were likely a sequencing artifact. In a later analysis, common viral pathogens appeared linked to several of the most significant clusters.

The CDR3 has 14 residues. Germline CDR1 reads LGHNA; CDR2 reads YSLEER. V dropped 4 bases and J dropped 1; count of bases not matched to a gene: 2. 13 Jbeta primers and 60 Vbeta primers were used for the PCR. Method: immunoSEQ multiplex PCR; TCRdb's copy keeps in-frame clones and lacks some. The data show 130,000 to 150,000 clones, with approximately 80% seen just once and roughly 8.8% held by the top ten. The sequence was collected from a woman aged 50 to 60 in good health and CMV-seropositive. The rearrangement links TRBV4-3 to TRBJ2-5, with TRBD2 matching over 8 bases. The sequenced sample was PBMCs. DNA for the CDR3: TGCGCCAGCAGCCGCGGACTAGCCCAAGAGACCCAGTACTTC. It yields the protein CASSRGLAQETQYF.